This is a list of T cell receptor beta chains from one sample in a study of long-term antiretroviral therapy in people with HIV. Clones were sequenced by immunoSEQ multiplex PCR, and TCRdb holds only the in-frame ones, with some missing. This sample has about 28,000 clones, with more than 85% found just once. The starting material was unsorted PBMCs, obtained 5.3 years after starting antiretroviral therapy. All receptors come from a man aged 45-60 years with HIV. CDR3s include the opening cysteine and the closing phenylalanine or tryptophan. Fields, in order: J gene, clone size, V gene, D gene, CDR3 length, CDR3 protein, CDR3 DNA. D genes are given only for firm matches. For some rows the clone size is stated as once, few or many, or as a class when expanded; others skip it.

j_gene: TRBJ2-7
abundance: once
v_gene: TRBV5-6
d_gene: TRBD1
len: 17
CDR3aa: CASSPPPDRGDPYEQYF
CDR3nt: TGTGCCAGCAGCCCCCCGCCGGACAGGGGCGATCCTTACGAGCAGTACTTC

j_gene: TRBJ1-1
abundance: NA
v_gene: TRBV6-1
d_gene: NA
len: 12
CDR3aa: CASSQTNTEAFF
CDR3nt: TGTGCCAGCAGTCAGACGAACACTGAAGCTTTCTTT

j_gene: TRBJ2-7
abundance: NA
v_gene: TRBV18
d_gene: NA
len: 12
CDR3aa: CASSPGGYEQYF
CDR3nt: TGTGCCAGCTCACCAGGGGGTTACGAGCAGTACTTC

j_gene: TRBJ2-6
abundance: NA
v_gene: TRBV19
d_gene: NA
len: 16
CDR3aa: CASIRDARSGANVLTF
CDR3nt: TGTGCCAGTATCCGGGACGCCCGCTCTGGGGCCAACGTCCTGACTTTC

j_gene: TRBJ1-6
abundance: NA
v_gene: TRBV6-6
d_gene: TRBD1
len: 16
CDR3aa: CASSWTGVFGGSPLHF
CDR3nt: TGTGCCAGCAGTTGGACAGGGGTTTTTGGTGGTTCACCCCTCCACTTT

j_gene: TRBJ1-3
abundance: NA
v_gene: TRBV10-3
d_gene: NA
len: 14
CDR3aa: CAVTATSSGNTIYF
CDR3nt: TGTGCCGTGACAGCAACGAGCTCTGGAAACACCATATATTTT

j_gene: TRBJ2-1
abundance: NA
v_gene: TRBV5-1
d_gene: NA
len: 14
CDR3aa: CASSLQSRDNEQFF
CDR3nt: TGCGCCAGCAGCTTGCAGTCTCGAGACAATGAGCAGTTCTTC

j_gene: TRBJ1-1
abundance: NA
v_gene: TRBV9
d_gene: TRBD1
len: 14
CDR3aa: CASSPGQGETEAFF
CDR3nt: TGTGCCAGCAGCCCGGGACAGGGAGAGACTGAAGCTTTCTTT

j_gene: TRBJ1-6
abundance: NA
v_gene: TRBV19
d_gene: NA
len: 14
CDR3aa: CASSIGGFGSPLHF
CDR3nt: TGTGCCAGTAGTATAGGCGGATTTGGTTCACCCCTCCACTTT

j_gene: TRBJ2-2
abundance: NA
v_gene: TRBV6-6
d_gene: NA
len: 14
CDR3aa: CASSYSENTGELFF
CDR3nt: TGTGCCAGCAGTTACTCTGAGAACACCGGGGAGCTGTTTTTT

j_gene: TRBJ1-3
abundance: NA
v_gene: TRBV2
d_gene: NA
len: 13
CDR3aa: CASRTGSGNTIYF
CDR3nt: TGTGCCAGCAGGACAGGCTCTGGAAACACCATATATTTT

j_gene: TRBJ2-1
abundance: NA
v_gene: TRBV14
d_gene: TRBD2
len: 18
CDR3aa: CASSQDRGLAGGRDEQFF
CDR3nt: TGTGCCAGCAGCCAAGATCGAGGACTAGCGGGGGGAAGAGATGAGCAGTTCTTC

j_gene: TRBJ2-7
abundance: few
v_gene: TRBV9
d_gene: NA
len: 14
CDR3aa: CASSPSSSSYEQYF
CDR3nt: TGTGCCAGCAGCCCGTCGTCCTCCTCCTACGAGCAGTACTTC

j_gene: TRBJ1-3
abundance: few
v_gene: TRBV14
d_gene: NA
len: 15
CDR3aa: CASSQVGGTGNTIYF
CDR3nt: TGTGCCAGCAGCCAAGTCGGGGGCACTGGAAACACCATATATTTT

j_gene: TRBJ2-3
abundance: once
v_gene: TRBV4-3
d_gene: NA
len: 14
CDR3aa: CASSQDRSGDTQYF
CDR3nt: TGCGCCAGCAGCCAAGATCGAAGCGGAGATACGCAGTATTTT

j_gene: TRBJ2-1
abundance: once
v_gene: TRBV19
d_gene: TRBD1
len: 16
CDR3aa: CASRWGPGQGGNEQFF
CDR3nt: TGTGCCAGTAGATGGGGACCGGGACAGGGTGGAAATGAGCAGTTCTTC

j_gene: TRBJ2-5
abundance: few
v_gene: TRBV19
d_gene: NA
len: 15
CDR3aa: CASSIGRGDKETQYF
CDR3nt: TGTGCCAGTAGTATAGGACGGGGGGACAAAGAGACCCAGTACTTC

j_gene: TRBJ1-1
abundance: NA
v_gene: TRBV29-1
d_gene: NA
len: 12
CDR3aa: CSTGEWGTEAFF
CDR3nt: TGCAGCACTGGGGAGTGGGGGACTGAAGCTTTCTTT

j_gene: TRBJ2-1
abundance: NA
v_gene: TRBV7-6
d_gene: NA
len: 11
CDR3aa: CASSFGGEQFF
CDR3nt: TGTGCCAGCAGCTTCGGCGGTGAGCAGTTCTTC

j_gene: TRBJ2-7
abundance: NA
v_gene: TRBV6-1
d_gene: NA
len: 11
CDR3aa: CASTRAYEQYF
CDR3nt: TGTGCCAGCACAAGAGCCTACGAGCAGTACTTC

j_gene: TRBJ2-7
abundance: NA
v_gene: TRBV5-4
d_gene: NA
len: 14
CDR3aa: CASSLEGNHYEQYF
CDR3nt: TGTGCCAGCAGCTTGGAGGGGAACCATTACGAGCAGTACTTC

j_gene: TRBJ1-3
abundance: NA
v_gene: TRBV5-1
d_gene: NA
len: 15
CDR3aa: CASRVSGNSGNTIYF
CDR3nt: TGCGCCAGCAGAGTTTCGGGGAACTCTGGAAACACCATATATTTT